These 25 T cell receptor beta chains came from one sample sequenced in a study of T-cell memory formation after mild COVID-19 (dated by TCRdb to about 2021). Library creation used 5' RACE. TCRdb lists the instrument as Illumina NovaSeq 6000. TCRdb trimmed the raw reads at Q25, called clones with MiXCR and kept productive beta chains. Rows matching on CDR3 protein sequence are summarized as one entry with the most common DNA and genes. This sample has roughly 350,000 distinct CDR3 sequences in its table, and around 28% of those were observed once. Of the sample, less than 15% falls within the top ten clones. The material sequenced was PBMCs or a T cell subset sorted from them (not recorded which). All receptors derive from an adult woman who had mild COVID-19 (a few samples of this study predate the infection). The sample titles of this study are shuffled in the database, so cell type and time point are left out; the donor was told from shared clones.

This clonotype was counted many times. The chain has TRBV12-3 or TRBV12-4 and TRBJ2-7, with D possibly being TRBD2 (5 bases). The ends were cut back, 7 bases at V and 6 bases at J, with 16 bases in the middle. This CDR3 spans 13 amino acids. The CDR3 sequence: CASTRSSGFEQYF. The CDR3 DNA sequence: TGTGCCAGCACCCGCAGCTCGGGGTTCGAGCAGTACTTC.

This clonotype was seen a handful of times. The J gene is TRBJ2-1, the V gene TRBV7-6; 9 bases agree with TRBD2. The CDR3 runs 17 residues. V was clipped by 5 bases and J by 3 bases; unmatched bases: 11. Germline V lookup: CDR1 SGHVS, CDR2 FNYEAQ. This chain's CDR3 is CASSPRGRREGYNEQFF. In DNA, the CDR3 is TGTGCCAGCAGCCCCCGAGGGAGGCGGGAGGGCTACAATGAGCAGTTCTTC.

The chain uses TRBV5-1 and TRBJ2-2; 9 nucleotides agree with TRBD1. Unmatched junction bases numbered 9, after V lost 4 bases and J lost 5 bases. Germline V gene sequence: CDR1 SGHRS, CDR2 YFSETQ. The CDR3 length is 16 residues. CDR3 loop: CASSRTGTGWTGELFF. The CDR3 DNA reads TGCGCCAGCAGCCGGACCGGGACAGGGTGGACCGGGGAGCTGTTTTTT. Together with reference TRBV5-1 and TRBJ2-2, the CDR3 gives the full variable domain: KAGVTQTPRYLIKTRGQQVTLSCSPISGHRSVSWYQQTPGQGLQFLFEYFSETQRNKGNFPGRFSGRQFSNSRSEMNVSTLELGDSALYLCASSRTGTGWTGELFFGEGSRLTVL.

The genes are TRBV5-1 and TRBJ2-2; 8 nucleotides match TRBD2. Germline V gives CDR1 SGHRS, CDR2 YFSETQ. The CDR3 loop spans 15 amino acids. With V trimmed by 0 bases and J by 6 bases, 4 bases remained unmatched. The CDR3 spells CASSLVAGGAGELFF. The DNA of the CDR3 is TGCGCCAGCAGCTTGGTGGCGGGAGGAGCCGGGGAGCTGTTTTTT. The variable domain in full, completed from reference TRBV5-1 and TRBJ2-2, reads KAGVTQTPRYLIKTRGQQVTLSCSPISGHRSVSWYQQTPGQGLQFLFEYFSETQRNKGNFPGRFSGRQFSNSRSEMNVSTLELGDSALYLCASSLVAGGAGELFFGEGSRLTVL.

In nucleotides, the CDR3 is TGTGCCAGCAGTTTTCAGGTCGGGGGGACAGATACGCAGTATTTT. It codes for CASSFQVGGTDTQYF. This chain joins TRBV12-3 or TRBV12-4 and TRBJ2-3; 7 nucleotides line up with TRBD2. The CDR3 has 15 amino acids. The junction had 6 bases not matched to a gene; V was cut back by 3 bases and J by 3 bases.

The chain joins TRBV12-3 or TRBV12-4 to TRBJ2-4; D ambiguous. Between the trimmed V and J ends, which lost 3 bases and 6 bases, there was a span of 12 bases. CDR3 size: 14 residues. The CDR3 protein is CASSFSPGSNIQYF. The CDR3 region has the DNA TGTGCCAGCAGTTTTTCCCCAGGATCAAACATTCAGTACTTC.

The chain recombines TRBV10-2 with TRBJ2-2; 8 nucleotides align to TRBD1. Unmatched junction bases numbered 6, after V lost 6 bases and J lost 3 bases. This CDR3 spans 15 amino acids. Germline CDR1 reads WSHSY; CDR2 reads SAAADI. CDR3 protein: CASRDGTGYTGELFF. The DNA for the CDR3 is TGCGCCAGCAGAGACGGGACAGGCTACACCGGGGAGCTGTTTTTT.

The chain carries TRBV5-5 and TRBJ1-5; D is undetermined. Between the trimmed V and J ends, which lost 2 bases and 1 base, there was a span of 7 bases. The CDR3 contains 14 residues. CDR1 is SGHKS, CDR2 YYEKEE, per germline (reference sequence). CDR3 protein: CASSFPGSNQPQHF. The CDR3 DNA is TGTGCCAGCAGCTTTCCCGGGAGCAATCAGCCCCAGCATTTT.

This chain joins TRBV4-3 and TRBJ2-1; D is unresolved. The CDR3 is 16 amino acids. In germline, CDR1 is LGHNA, CDR2 YSLEER. The germline V and J ends were trimmed by 0 bases and 9 bases, with 18 bases remaining between them. CDR3 in DNA: TGCGCCAGCAGCCAAGATCGCCCTCTAGGCAGATCTGAGCAGTTCTTC. The encoded protein is CASSQDRPLGRSEQFF.

The CDR3 DNA sequence: TGTGCCTGGAAGGTAGCGGGAGTGGAGACCCAGTACTTC. This codes for CAWKVAGVETQYF. The chain employs TRBV30 and TRBJ2-5; 9 positions match TRBD2. Germline trimming cut 4 bases from V and 5 bases from J; bases unmatched to any gene: 5. This CDR3 contains 13 residues. The germline gives CDR1 GTSNPN, CDR2 SVGIG (reference sequence).

CDR3 amino acids: CASSLAVQGSHGYTF. The CDR3 DNA is TGTGCCAGCAGCTTAGCTGTACAGGGAAGCCATGGCTACACCTTC. The V call is TRBV7-2, the J call TRBJ1-2, with D possibly matching TRBD1 (6 bases). Germline V gene data show CDR1 as SGHTA and CDR2 as FQGNSA. CDR3 length equals 15 residues. V lost 0 bases and J 6 bases, leaving 14 bases between the germline ends.

This rearrangement joins TRBV11-2 to TRBJ2-2; D gene uncertain. Trimming cost V 1 base and J 5 bases, with 5 bases left between them. This CDR3 contains 13 residues. The germline V gene encodes CDR1 SGHAT and CDR2 FQNNGV. Here the CDR3 DNA reads TGTGCCAGCAGCTTAGTGAAAACCGGGGAGCTGTTTTTT. Its protein is CASSLVKTGELFF.

V gene TRBV5-1 combines with J gene TRBJ2-3; 9 bases are a match to TRBD1. This CDR3 region has 14 residues. CDR1 is SGHRS and CDR2 is YFSETQ in the germline V gene. The V and J ends lost 3 bases and 3 bases, in that order; junction bases with no gene match: 2. CDR3 protein: CASSYRGPTDTQYF. The CDR3 nucleotides read TGCGCCAGCAGCTACAGGGGGCCGACAGATACGCAGTATTTT.

In this sample, this clonotype turned up a few times. The CDR3 DNA reads TGTGCCAGCAGCCGTCCTGAGGGAGGGGAAAAACTGTTTTTT. Translating it yields CASSRPEGGEKLFF. This rearrangement joins TRBV7-9 to TRBJ1-4, with D uncertain. Germline V lookup: CDR1 SEHNR, CDR2 FQNEAQ (reference sequence). The ends were cut back, 5 bases at V and 8 bases at J, with 15 bases in the middle. The CDR3 covers 14 residues. The whole variable domain, remainder taken from reference TRBV7-9 and TRBJ1-4, is DTGVSQNPRHKITKRGQNVTFRCDPISEHNRLYWYRQTLGQGPEFLTYFQNEAQLEKSRLLSDRFSAERPKGSFSTLEIQRTEQGDSAMYLCASSRPEGGEKLFFGSGTQLSVL.

This chain links TRBV6-1 with TRBJ2-7; D uncertain. V was cut by 1 base and J by 0 bases, with 4 bases left in between. This CDR3 has 13 residues. In germline, CDR1 is MNHNS, CDR2 SASEGT. CDR3 protein: CASSEGSSYEQYF. The CDR3 region has the DNA TGTGCCAGCAGTGAAGGCAGCTCCTACGAGCAGTACTTC.

This chain links TRBV12-3 or TRBV12-4 with TRBJ1-1; D remains ambiguous. CDR3 length: 13 residues. The ends were cut back, 3 bases at V and 10 bases at J, with 15 bases in the middle. CDR3: CASSFWGIRVAFF. In DNA, the CDR3 is TGTGCCAGCAGTTTCTGGGGAATAAGAGTAGCTTTCTTT.

The chain is built from TRBV4-1 and TRBJ2-3, with no clear D. V was cut by 0 bases and J by 4 bases, with 8 bases left in between. The CDR3 is 14 amino acids. Per germline, CDR1 MGHRA and CDR2 YSYEKL. CDR3 in amino acids: CASSQDPGSDTQYF. DNA of the CDR3: TGCGCCAGCAGCCAAGACCCCGGATCAGATACGCAGTATTTT.

The chain has TRBV5-6 and TRBJ2-7, with D perhaps matching TRBD1 (5 bases). Per germline, CDR1 SGHDT and CDR2 YYEEEE. This CDR3 spans 14 amino acids. With 2 bases removed from V and 3 bases from J, the gap between germline ends came to 12 bases. The CDR3 DNA reads as TGTGCCAGCAGCTTTTCACAGGAGATCTACGAGCAGTACTTC. It codes for CASSFSQEIYEQYF.

The sample holds a few counts of this clonotype. The V gene is TRBV27, the J gene TRBJ2-7, with D unclear. This CDR3 contains 14 residues. The ends were cut back, 3 bases at V and 4 bases at J, with 13 bases in the middle. Per germline, CDR1 MNHEY and CDR2 SMNVEV (reference sequence). The CDR3 spells CASSLVGPRYEQYF. The CDR3, as DNA: TGTGCCAGCAGTTTGGTAGGTCCGCGTTACGAGCAGTACTTC.

The rearrangement joins TRBV6-5 to TRBJ2-7, with D maybe TRBD2 (6 bases). The V gene's germline CDR1 is MNHEY and CDR2 SVGAGI. The CDR3 runs to 15 residues. V lost 0 bases and J 4 bases, leaving 13 bases between the germline ends. The CDR3 spells CASSYSRVGGYEQYF. The CDR3 DNA reads as TGTGCCAGCAGTTACTCGAGGGTGGGAGGTTACGAGCAGTACTTC.

This clonotype was counted between two and nine times. V and J are TRBV7-9 and TRBJ1-2; 9 bases agree with TRBD1. Per germline, CDR1 SEHNR and CDR2 FQNEAQ (reference sequence). This CDR3 contains 17 residues. Losses at the gene ends were 1 base for V and 1 base for J; bases not matched to a gene: 7. CDR3 loop: CASSLVPGTGINYGYTF. In DNA, the CDR3 is TGTGCCAGCAGCTTAGTCCCTGGGACAGGGATTAACTATGGCTACACCTTC. Full variable domain (outside the CDR3, taken from reference TRBV7-9 and TRBJ1-2): DTGVSQNPRHKITKRGQNVTFRCDPISEHNRLYWYRQTLGQGPEFLTYFQNEAQLEKSRLLSDRFSAERPKGSFSTLEIQRTEQGDSAMYLCASSLVPGTGINYGYTFGSGTRLTVV.

The chain recombines TRBV18 with TRBJ1-4; D possibly corresponds to TRBD1 (5 bases). The ends were cut back, 3 bases at V and 0 bases at J, with 8 bases in the middle. Germline values: CDR1 KGHSH, CDR2 LQKENI. This CDR3 comprises 15 residues. CDR3 sequence (DNA): TGTGCCAGCTCACCGGTGGGGGCAACTAATGAAAAACTGTTTTTT. Protein sequence: CASSPVGATNEKLFF.

The rearrangement uses TRBV6-6 and TRBJ2-7; TRBD1 or TRBD2 may be the D gene (5 bases each). The germline CDR1 and CDR2 sequences are MNHNY and SVGAGI (reference sequence). Trimming removed 5 bases at V and 2 bases at J, with 13 bases between. The CDR3 has 14 amino acids. CDR3 DNA: TGTGCCAGCAGTGGGGACCAGTGGGCCTACGAGCAGTACTTC. It specifies CASSGDQWAYEQYF.

The chain carries TRBV2 and TRBJ1-2; D is perhaps TRBD1 (5 bases). The CDR3 consists of 14 residues. V gave up 7 bases and J gave up 1 base, with 13 bases separating them. Germline CDR1 reads SNHLY; CDR2 reads FYNNEI. The CDR3 DNA sequence: TGTGCCAGCAACCGGGACGGATATAACTATGGCTACACCTTC. Translated, it gives CASNRDGYNYGYTF.

The chain joins TRBV7-9 to TRBJ1-2, with 8 nucleotides matching TRBD1. This CDR3 has 15 residues. The J segment lost 4 bases and the V segment lost 1 base, leaving 5 bases of the junction unmatched. The germline V gene has CDR1 SEHNR and CDR2 FQNEAQ (reference sequence). In DNA form, the CDR3 reads TGTGCCAGCAGCTTAGTTTTGGGACAGGTCTATGGCTACACCTTC. Protein: CASSLVLGQVYGYTF. Using reference TRBV7-9 and TRBJ1-2 for the parts outside the CDR3, the full variable domain is DTGVSQNPRHKITKRGQNVTFRCDPISEHNRLYWYRQTLGQGPEFLTYFQNEAQLEKSRLLSDRFSAERPKGSFSTLEIQRTEQGDSAMYLCASSLVLGQVYGYTFGSGTRLTVV.